This is a list of T cell receptor beta chains from one sample in a study of blood T cell repertoires in COVID-19. Profiling relied on immunoSEQ multiplex PCR, and the TCRdb table lists in-frame clones only, not all of them. This table holds roughly 120,000 clones, approximately 85% found once. Sample: peripheral blood. The receptors stem from a woman aged 55-70 years with COVID-19, enrolled during active disease. CDR3s include the opening cysteine and the closing phenylalanine or tryptophan. The D gene is left open where the match is weak. The listing skips clone size in some rows; elsewhere it reads once, few, many or a size class.

j_call d_call clone_size v_call cdr3_aa cdr3_nt
TRBJ2-7 - - TRBV2 CASNPGPAYEQYF TGTGCCAGCAATCCAGGGCCCGCCTACGAGCAGTACTTC
TRBJ1-2 TRBD1 once TRBV7-9 CASSYGTADFYGYTF TGTGCCAGCAGCTACGGGACAGCGGATTTTTATGGCTACACCTTC
TRBJ1-2 TRBD1 - TRBV2 CASGPGQGEGTYGYTF TGTGCCAGCGGCCCGGGACAGGGGGAAGGTACCTATGGCTACACCTTC
TRBJ2-1 TRBD2 - TRBV27 CASSPSGTSGSNEQFF TGTGCCAGCAGTCCGTCAGGGACTAGCGGGAGTAATGAGCAGTTCTTC
TRBJ2-1 - - TRBV29-1 CSVEEQGNEQFF TGCAGCGTTGAGGAGCAGGGCAATGAGCAGTTCTTC
TRBJ1-1 TRBD1 - TRBV23-1 CASRTKGGQGVRNTEAFF TGCGCCAGCAGGACAAAGGGAGGACAGGGCGTTCGGAACACTGAAGCTTTCTTT
TRBJ2-1 - few TRBV7-3 CASSLRNSGGLNEQFF TGTGCCAGCAGCTTAAGGAACTCCGGGGGACTCAATGAGCAGTTCTTC
TRBJ1-5 - - TRBV7-8 CASSLGGGNQPQHF TGTGCCAGCAGCCTAGGGGGGGGCAATCAGCCCCAGCATTTT
TRBJ2-2 TRBD1 - TRBV10-3 CAISEGTGGPGELFF TGTGCCATCAGTGAAGGGACAGGGGGGCCCGGGGAGCTGTTTTTT
TRBJ2-1 - - TRBV7-3 CASSSGSPGEQFF TGTGCCAGCAGCTCGGGGAGCCCGGGTGAGCAGTTCTTC
TRBJ2-7 - - TRBV28 CASTSSAGSITDF TGTGCCAGCACCTCATCTGCGGGGTCAATCACGGACTTC
TRBJ1-1 TRBD1 - TRBV7-9 CASSLAAGGGNTEAFF TGTGCCAGCAGCTTAGCGGCAGGGGGTGGGAACACTGAAGCTTTCTTT
TRBJ1-3 - - TRBV5-1 CASSLANTGSGNTIYF TGCGCCAGCAGCTTGGCGAACACAGGCTCTGGAAACACCATATATTTT
TRBJ2-5 TRBD1 - TRBV2 CASSAVTGQWSETQYF TGTGCCAGCAGTGCAGTGACAGGGCAATGGTCGGAGACCCAGTACTTC
TRBJ1-1 - few TRBV12-3/TRBV12-4 CASSLGLIGGAFF TGTGCCAGCAGCCTGGGACTTATCGGTGGTGCTTTCTTT
TRBJ1-1 - - TRBV5-5 CASSLGPGRGGTEAFF TGTGCCAGCAGCTTGGGGCCCGGACGGGGAGGGACTGAAGCTTTCTTT
TRBJ1-1 TRBD1 - TRBV5-6 CASSFMTGRTEAFF TGTGCCAGCAGCTTCATGACAGGGCGGACTGAAGCTTTCTTT
TRBJ2-3 TRBD2 - TRBV7-3 CASSSRLAEGTDTQYF TGTGCCAGCAGCTCAAGACTAGCGGAAGGCACAGATACGCAGTATTTT
TRBJ2-3 TRBD2 - TRBV2 CASGASGITDTQYF TGTGCCAGCGGGGCTAGCGGGATCACAGATACGCAGTATTTT
TRBJ1-2 - - TRBV29-1 CSVESGLSGVDGYTF TGCAGCGTTGAATCGGGACTCTCGGGAGTGGATGGCTACACCTTC
TRBJ2-7 TRBD1 - TRBV7-9 CASSLDVTGEVYEQYF TGTGCCAGCAGCTTAGATGTTACAGGGGAAGTCTACGAGCAGTACTTC
TRBJ2-3 - - TRBV11-2 CASSLEGWDIQYF TGTGCCAGCAGCTTAGAAGGGTGGGACATACAGTATTTT
TRBJ2-7 TRBD1 - TRBV19 CASSLRQGIYEQYF TGTGCCAGTAGTCTCCGACAGGGGATCTACGAGCAGTACTTC
TRBJ1-6 - few TRBV11-3 CASSLDGGNSPLHF TGTGCCAGCAGCTTAGACGGGGGGAATTCACCCCTCCACTTT
TRBJ2-2 - - TRBV12-3/TRBV12-4 CASSPRDTGELFF TGTGCCAGCAGTCCCCGAGACACCGGGGAGCTGTTTTTT
TRBJ1-5 - - TRBV19 CASSISPIDSNQPQHF TGTGCCAGTAGTATCTCACCTATCGATAGCAATCAGCCCCAGCATTTT
TRBJ1-2 - - TRBV19 CASSSTALTYGYTF TGTGCCAGTAGTAGCACCGCACTTACCTATGGCTACACCTTC
TRBJ2-1 - - TRBV19 CASSHLQGYNEQFF TGTGCCAGTAGTCACCTACAGGGCTACAATGAGCAGTTCTTC
TRBJ2-5 - - TRBV19 CASMGAGETQYF TGTGCCAGTATGGGGGCGGGAGAGACCCAGTACTTC
TRBJ1-6 - - TRBV30 CAWIRRRDSYNSPLHF TGTGCCTGGATCCGCCGCCGAGACAGCTATAATTCACCCCTCCACTTT
TRBJ1-2 TRBD1 - TRBV5-1 CASSKEQGAVYGYTF TGCGCCAGCAGCAAAGAACAGGGGGCGGTCTATGGCTACACCTTC
TRBJ1-4 TRBD1 - TRBV18 CASSPPPGQQLFF TGTGCCAGCTCACCACCTCCGGGACAGCAACTGTTTTTT